This T cell receptor beta chain was documented in a study of blood T cell repertoires in COVID-19. Germline assignment: CDR1 LNHDA and CDR2 SQIVND (reference sequence). The CDR3 contains 14 residues. Deletions cut 10 bases from V and 4 bases from J, with 19 bases between. The protocol was immunoSEQ multiplex PCR, while the TCRdb copy is restricted to in-frame clones and leaves out a portion. Of around 140,000 clones in the sample, over 75% are singletons; the top ten hold 1.5% to 2%. The source material was peripheral blood. The source of this sequence is a human donor in a cohort sampled during active COVID-19. This chain uses TRBV19 with TRBJ1-2, with a possible D match to TRBD1 (6 bases). The CDR3: CATRGEGQLYGYTF. The CDR3 nucleotides read TGTGCCACCCGGGGTGAGGGACAACTCTATGGCTACACCTTC. The variable domain in full, completed from reference TRBV19 and TRBJ1-2, reads DGGITQSPKYLFRKEGQNVTLSCEQNLNHDAMYWYRQDPGQGLRLIYYSQIVNDFQKGDIAEGYSVSREKKESFPLTVTSAQKNPTAFYLCATRGEGQLYGYTFGSGTRLTVV.